The 22 T cell receptor beta chains in this list originate from one sample, sequenced in a study of T cells in tumors after PD-1 blockade. Assay: immunoSEQ multiplex PCR; the TCRdb copy retains only in-frame clones and omits some. Of about 10,000 clones in the sample, around 67% were seen once. This sample comprised tumor tissue, obtained after anti-PD-1 treatment. All receptors derive from a human donor with basal cell carcinoma.

The chain employs TRBV14 and TRBJ2-6; D remains ambiguous. Trimming took off 0 bases at V and 3 bases at J, with 3 bases between the two ends. The CDR3 length is 14 residues. CDR1 and CDR2 from the germline V gene are SGHDN and FVKESK. This CDR3 reads CASSQDIGANVLTF. CDR3 DNA sequence: TGTGCCAGCAGCCAAGACATTGGGGCCAACGTCCTGACTTTC.

This chain connects TRBV29-1 to TRBJ1-2, with no clear D. The CDR3 loop spans 8 amino acids. V lost 6 bases, J lost 7 bases, and 3 bases lay in between. Germline V gene lookup returns CDR1 SQVTM and CDR2 ANQGSEA. The CDR3 DNA sequence: TGCAGCGTGAGTGGCTACACCTTC. Encoded protein: CSVSGYTF.

The gene calls are TRBV4-1 and TRBJ2-7; D call uncertain. V was trimmed by 4 bases and J by 3 bases, leaving 13 bases between them. Per the germline V gene, CDR1 is MGHRA and CDR2 is YSYEKL. This CDR3 spans 14 amino acids. CDR3 region: CASSLSQFYYEQYF. The CDR3 nucleotides read TGCGCCAGCAGCCTCTCACAGTTCTACTACGAGCAGTACTTC.

This clone was detected a few times. The V and J genes are TRBV18 and TRBJ2-1, with 7 bases fitting TRBD2. Trimming cost V 4 bases and J 0 bases; bases outside gene matches: 15. Per germline, CDR1 KGHSH and CDR2 LQKENI. The CDR3 extends over 19 amino acids. CDR3 nucleotide sequence: TGTGCCAGCTCACTCATTAACTGGCCTAGCGGTGCCTCCTACAATGAGCAGTTCTTC. This translates into CASSLINWPSGASYNEQFF.

This clone appeared once. This chain links TRBV7-2 with TRBJ2-2; no firm D call. The ends were cut back, 4 bases at V and 7 bases at J, with 10 bases in the middle. CDR3 length: 13 amino acids. The germline CDR1 and CDR2 sequences are SGHTA and FQGNSA. The CDR3 coding sequence is TGTGCCAGCAGCTCCCTCGGGCTCGGGGAGCTGTTTTTT. Residues: CASSSLGLGELFF.

This sequence joins TRBV7-3 and TRBJ2-2, with D tentatively TRBD1 or TRBD2 (5 bases each). The ends were cut back, 1 base at V and 3 bases at J, with 15 bases in the middle. CDR1 is SGHTA, CDR2 FQGTGA, per germline. The CDR3 has 17 residues. This CDR3 is CASSLNPGTDYTGELFF. The CDR3 nucleotides are TGTGCCAGCAGCTTAAACCCCGGGACGGATTACACCGGGGAGCTGTTTTTT. The whole variable domain, remainder taken from reference TRBV7-3 and TRBJ2-2, is GAGVSQTPSNKVTEKGKYVELRCDPISGHTALYWYRQSLGQGPEFLIYFQGTGAADDSGLPNDRFFAVRPEGSVSTLKIQRTERGDSAVYLCASSLNPGTDYTGELFFGEGSRLTVL.

V usage is TRBV7-2 and J usage is TRBJ2-3; D possibly uses TRBD1 or TRBD2 (5 bases each). Trimming shortened V by 4 bases and J by 6 bases, and 14 bases separated the two germline ends. The CDR3 has 14 residues. Germline V gene data show CDR1 as SGHTA and CDR2 as FQGNSA. In DNA, the CDR3 is TGTGCCAGCAGCTCCCTTAGCAGGGAGGATACGCAGTATTTT. Protein product: CASSSLSREDTQYF.

This clone was recorded only once. This sequence joins TRBV7-3 and TRBJ1-1, with a tentative D call TRBD1 (5 bases). The V and J ends lost 2 bases and 1 base respectively, with 11 bases between them. From germline, CDR1 is SGHTA and CDR2 FQGTGA. This CDR3 spans 15 amino acids. CDR3 coding DNA: TGTGCCAGCAGCTTACAGCGAGGACAGAACACTGAAGCTTTCTTT. Protein product: CASSLQRGQNTEAFF.

The chain employs TRBV3-1 (or the pseudogene TRBV3-2) and TRBJ2-1, with TRBD2 matching over 7 bases. Germline-derived CDR1 and CDR2 are LGHDT and YNNKEL (reference sequence). Germline trimming cut 4 bases from V and 9 bases from J; bases unmatched to any gene: 6. The length of the CDR3 is 13 residues. CDR3 sequence: CASSRTSSGEQFF. In DNA, the CDR3 is TGTGCCAGCAGCCGGACATCTAGCGGTGAGCAGTTCTTC.

The V gene is TRBV18, the J gene TRBJ1-5; D unclear. This CDR3 has 14 amino acids. The V gene's germline CDR1 is KGHSH and CDR2 LQKENI. V was trimmed by 6 bases and J by 0 bases, leaving 9 bases between them. Here the CDR3 DNA reads TGTGCCAGCTCGCGGGCACCTAGCAATCAGCCCCAGCATTTT. It encodes CASSRAPSNQPQHF.

The chain is built from TRBV27 and TRBJ2-7; 7 positions agree with TRBD1. J lost 0 bases, V lost 5 bases, and 4 bases had no gene match. Looked up from germline, CDR1 is MNHEY and CDR2 is SMNVEV (reference sequence). This CDR3 is 14 amino acids long. Written as DNA, the CDR3 is TGTGCCAGCAGTCGACAGGGAAACTCCTACGAGCAGTACTTC. Protein sequence: CASSRQGNSYEQYF.

J is TRBJ2-1 and V is TRBV7-9, with 9 bases fitting TRBD2. The CDR3 is 14 amino acids. From germline, CDR1 is SEHNR and CDR2 FQNEAQ (reference sequence). With 0 bases clipped from V and 8 bases from J, the junction kept 2 bases outside the gene matches. This CDR3 is CASSLASGSHEQFF. CDR3 nucleotides: TGTGCCAGCAGCTTAGCTAGCGGGAGCCATGAGCAGTTCTTC.

This chain connects TRBV11-3 to TRBJ2-6; 11 nucleotides line up with TRBD1. Germline CDR1 and CDR2: SGHNT and YENEEA. J gave up 1 base and V 8 bases, and 1 base lay outside the gene matches. The CDR3 has 15 amino acids. The CDR3 bases are TGTGCCAGCGGGACAGGGGGTTCTGGGGCCAACGTCCTGACTTTC. Protein product: CASGTGGSGANVLTF.

V is TRBV3-1 (or the pseudogene TRBV3-2) and J is TRBJ1-3; D may be TRBD1 (5 bases). The CDR3 is 15 residues long. The V gene's germline CDR1 is LGHDT and CDR2 YNNKEL (reference sequence). Trimming took off 7 bases at V and 0 bases at J, with 13 bases between the two ends. The DNA of the CDR3 is TGTGCCAGCAAAGGAACGACAGCCTCTGGAAACACCATATATTTT. Protein sequence: CASKGTTASGNTIYF.

V usage is TRBV3-1 (or the pseudogene TRBV3-2) and J usage is TRBJ1-5, with D unresolved. V shed 3 bases and J shed 3 bases, with 9 bases lying between them. The CDR3 contains 14 residues. The V gene's germline CDR1 is LGHDT and CDR2 YNNKEL (reference sequence). CDR3 nucleotides: TGTGCCAGCAGCCAGGGCAGGACCAATCAGCCCCAGCATTTT. It translates to CASSQGRTNQPQHF.

V and J are TRBV6-2 or TRBV6-3 and TRBJ2-4; D gene ambiguous. The CDR3 is made up of 14 amino acids. CDR1 and CDR2 (germline): MNHEY, SVGEGT. Trimming shortened V by 5 bases and J by 1 base, and 9 bases separated the two germline ends. For the CDR3, the DNA is TGTGCCAGCAGTCCCGAGGCCGCCAAAAACATTCAGTACTTC. Translating gives CASSPEAAKNIQYF.

The chain links TRBV30 to TRBJ2-6; tentative D call: TRBD2 (6 bases). Germline CDR1 reads GTSNPN; CDR2 reads SVGIG (reference sequence). The CDR3 totals 19 residues. The V end was cut by 2 bases, the J end by 0 bases, with 20 bases between. CDR3 nucleotides: TGTGCCTGGAGTCTAACTCGGGGGTCTTTTAGCTCTGGGGCCAACGTCCTGACTTTC. Translating gives CAWSLTRGSFSSGANVLTF.

This clone has a single count. The chain carries TRBV5-8 and TRBJ2-3; the match to TRBD1 covers 7 bases. V trimming: 1 base; J trimming: 7 bases; junction bases outside the gene matches: 9. The germline V gene has CDR1 SGHTS and CDR2 YDEGEE. The CDR3 totals 15 residues. In DNA form, the CDR3 reads TGTGCCAGCAGCTTGCCGGGACAGATTCCTTATACGCAGTATTTT. Residues: CASSLPGQIPYTQYF.

The gene calls are TRBV7-2 and TRBJ2-2, with 9 positions matching TRBD1. The CDR3 contains 17 residues. V gave up 2 bases and J gave up 4 bases; unmatched junction bases: 8. The V gene's germline CDR1 is SGHTA and CDR2 FQGNSA. The CDR3 nucleotides are TGTGCCAGCAGCTTAAGACTAGGGACAGGGATCACCGGGGAGCTGTTTTTT. It encodes CASSLRLGTGITGELFF.

This clone is medium-sized within its sample. This chain connects TRBV20-1 to TRBJ2-7, with 8 bases matching TRBD2. The CDR3 consists of 14 residues. Germline values: CDR1 DFQATT, CDR2 SNEGSKA (reference sequence). Unmatched junction bases numbered 6, after V lost 3 bases and J lost 2 bases. The CDR3 reads CSASSAGGTYEQYF. The CDR3 nucleotides are TGCAGTGCTAGTAGTGCGGGGGGCACCTACGAGCAGTACTTC.

V and J are TRBV5-1 and TRBJ2-1, with 8 bases that match TRBD2. V gave up 0 bases and J gave up 4 bases; unmatched junction bases: 3. The CDR3 extends over 15 amino acids. Looked up from germline, CDR1 is SGHRS and CDR2 is YFSETQ. In DNA form, the CDR3 reads TGCGCCAGCAGCTTGGATGTAGCGGGGTACAATGAGCAGTTCTTC. Its translation: CASSLDVAGYNEQFF.

A few counts support this clone. This chain connects TRBV6-2 or TRBV6-3 to TRBJ2-2, with 9 bases fitting TRBD2. This CDR3 spans 17 amino acids. Germline V gene data show CDR1 as MNHEY and CDR2 as SVGEGT. Germline trimming cut 0 bases from V and 4 bases from J; bases unmatched to any gene: 6. The CDR3 bases are TGTGCCAGCAGTTACTCTAGAGCGGGGGGCCCCACCGGGGAGCTGTTTTTT. This encodes CASSYSRAGGPTGELFF.